These T cell receptor beta chains were read from a single sample in a study of T cell responses to AZD1222 COVID-19 vaccine. Sequencing was performed with immunoSEQ multiplex PCR; in TCRdb, only in-frame clones are kept and a portion is missing. In the table there are approximately 110,000 clones, 89% of which are singletons. The specimen comprised peripheral blood, sampled on day 0 of AZD1222 vaccination. These receptors all come from an adult in good health. Both conserved end residues are trimmed from each CDR3. Each record gives: clone size, V gene, J gene, CDR3 protein. Size values are once, few and many counts, or a class for expanded clones, and some rows have none.

abundance: .; v_gene: TRBV19; j_gene: TRBJ1-5; CDR3aa: ASSSGTGNQPQH
abundance: .; v_gene: TRBV28; j_gene: TRBJ2-7; CDR3aa: ASTKRQGRSYEQY
abundance: .; v_gene: TRBV6-5; j_gene: TRBJ2-1; CDR3aa: ASSWIGDNEQF
abundance: .; v_gene: TRBV28; j_gene: TRBJ1-5; CDR3aa: ASSKDRVKLQPQH
abundance: .; v_gene: TRBV12-3/TRBV12-4; j_gene: TRBJ2-7; CDR3aa: ASSSTAYEQY
abundance: .; v_gene: TRBV5-1; j_gene: TRBJ1-2; CDR3aa: ASSLGPRVPYGYT
abundance: .; v_gene: TRBV30; j_gene: TRBJ1-1; CDR3aa: AWSVLAAEAF
abundance: .; v_gene: TRBV5-4; j_gene: TRBJ2-1; CDR3aa: ASSPSAGGTGLYNEQF
abundance: .; v_gene: TRBV28; j_gene: TRBJ2-1; CDR3aa: ASSRDPIGPNEQF
abundance: .; v_gene: TRBV5-1; j_gene: TRBJ2-1; CDR3aa: ASSLSPGVSYNEQF
abundance: many; v_gene: TRBV27; j_gene: TRBJ1-1; CDR3aa: ASSLGGGGRSEAF
abundance: once; v_gene: TRBV4-1; j_gene: TRBJ1-1; CDR3aa: ASSQVTVNTEAF
abundance: .; v_gene: TRBV3-1/TRBV3-2; j_gene: TRBJ1-4; CDR3aa: ASSQRGQGEEKLF
abundance: .; v_gene: TRBV2; j_gene: TRBJ2-3; CDR3aa: ASTDTGESTDTQY
abundance: .; v_gene: TRBV5-1; j_gene: TRBJ1-1; CDR3aa: ASSLGDAAGTEAF
abundance: .; v_gene: TRBV28; j_gene: TRBJ2-6; CDR3aa: ASSYLDSGANVLT
abundance: .; v_gene: TRBV5-1; j_gene: TRBJ2-5; CDR3aa: ASSSDSLGETQY
abundance: .; v_gene: TRBV7-9; j_gene: TRBJ1-1; CDR3aa: ASSLIPRGNTEAF
abundance: .; v_gene: TRBV11-2; j_gene: TRBJ2-7; CDR3aa: ASSLAPGLIYEQY
abundance: .; v_gene: TRBV21-1; j_gene: TRBJ2-5; CDR3aa: ASSSTSGFQETQY
abundance: .; v_gene: TRBV2; j_gene: TRBJ1-1; CDR3aa: ASSGYTEAF
abundance: .; v_gene: TRBV28; j_gene: TRBJ1-2; CDR3aa: ASSRTGQGGGYT
abundance: .; v_gene: TRBV28; j_gene: TRBJ2-4; CDR3aa: ASSFLVAGTAKNIQY
abundance: .; v_gene: TRBV7-3; j_gene: TRBJ1-6; CDR3aa: ASSLKGNSPLH
abundance: .; v_gene: TRBV7-9; j_gene: TRBJ2-7; CDR3aa: ASSLSGFEQY
abundance: .; v_gene: TRBV4-3; j_gene: TRBJ1-6; CDR3aa: ASSPGTGYNSPLH
abundance: .; v_gene: TRBV28; j_gene: TRBJ1-2; CDR3aa: ASSSRVRVGYT
abundance: .; v_gene: TRBV10-3; j_gene: TRBJ2-5; CDR3aa: AISLGRDRETQY
abundance: .; v_gene: TRBV7-3; j_gene: TRBJ2-1; CDR3aa: ASSLTRGTSGPQF
abundance: .; v_gene: TRBV18; j_gene: TRBJ1-2; CDR3aa: ASSSGTLNYGYT
abundance: .; v_gene: TRBV7-2; j_gene: TRBJ2-3; CDR3aa: ASSLSGLGVFSTDTQY
abundance: .; v_gene: TRBV24-1; j_gene: TRBJ2-1; CDR3aa: ATSDDGPSSYNEQF
abundance: .; v_gene: TRBV15; j_gene: TRBJ2-2; CDR3aa: ATSRGGLPGGSAGELF
abundance: .; v_gene: TRBV4-2; j_gene: TRBJ1-2; CDR3aa: ASSPTLGRTFGYT
abundance: .; v_gene: TRBV4-1; j_gene: TRBJ1-2; CDR3aa: ASSRTPGGTGFRGGYT
abundance: .; v_gene: TRBV12-3/TRBV12-4; j_gene: TRBJ2-5; CDR3aa: ASSGGHGETQY
abundance: .; v_gene: TRBV6-6; j_gene: TRBJ1-6; CDR3aa: ASSRGLTGRSSYNSPLH
abundance: .; v_gene: TRBV30; j_gene: TRBJ1-2; CDR3aa: AWRPRDRGYGYT
abundance: .; v_gene: TRBV28; j_gene: TRBJ1-6; CDR3aa: ASHKNNSPLH
abundance: .; v_gene: TRBV9; j_gene: TRBJ2-6; CDR3aa: ASSTGGPGANVLT
abundance: .; v_gene: TRBV4-1; j_gene: TRBJ1-3; CDR3aa: ASSQVLDTIY
abundance: .; v_gene: TRBV19; j_gene: TRBJ1-5; CDR3aa: ASGDGGPQPQH
abundance: once; v_gene: TRBV5-4; j_gene: TRBJ2-3; CDR3aa: ASSLASGGAAGTQY
abundance: once; v_gene: TRBV13; j_gene: TRBJ2-5; CDR3aa: ASSLGDKEETQY
abundance: .; v_gene: TRBV28; j_gene: TRBJ1-2; CDR3aa: ASSLTGGILDGYT
abundance: .; v_gene: TRBV4-1; j_gene: TRBJ1-4; CDR3aa: ASSLKRAGGHNLTNEKLF
abundance: .; v_gene: TRBV4-2; j_gene: TRBJ1-1; CDR3aa: ASSPQGSEAF
abundance: once; v_gene: TRBV27; j_gene: TRBJ2-1; CDR3aa: ASSFWTSGRATEQF
abundance: .; v_gene: TRBV6-2/TRBV6-3; j_gene: TRBJ2-3; CDR3aa: ASSYRLATDTQY